These 21 T cell receptor beta chains originate from one sample sequenced in a study of blood T cell repertoires in COVID-19. The protocol was immunoSEQ multiplex PCR, while the TCRdb copy is restricted to in-frame clones and leaves out a portion. Here the sample spans about 260,000 clones, around 86% being singletons. The sample was peripheral blood. The receptors were sampled from a man aged 35 to 55 who had recovered from COVID-19.

J is TRBJ2-7 and V is TRBV4-2; TRBD2 is a possible D gene (5 bases). Deletions cut 0 bases from V and 3 bases from J, with 12 bases between. Germline CDR1 is LGHNA and CDR2 is YNFKEQ. This CDR3 is built from 15 residues. The CDR3 DNA reads TGTGCCAGCAGCCAAGAACAGCGGAGCAACTACGAGCAGTACTTC. Translating it yields CASSQEQRSNYEQYF.

The V gene is TRBV10-3, the J gene TRBJ1-4, with 7 bases aligning to TRBD1. CDR1 is ENHRY, CDR2 SYGVKD, per germline. This CDR3 is 16 amino acids long. Germline trimming cut 2 bases from V and 4 bases from J; bases unmatched to any gene: 7. The CDR3 here is CAISEPPGQHNEKLFF. The DNA for the CDR3 is TGTGCCATCAGTGAGCCTCCGGGACAGCATAATGAAAAACTGTTTTTT.

V usage is TRBV19 and J usage is TRBJ1-5; 10 bases are shared with TRBD1. V dropped 3 bases and J dropped 6; count of bases not matched to a gene: 5. Germline CDR1 LNHDA, CDR2 SQIVND (reference sequence). This CDR3 region has 15 residues. CDR3 residues: CASSIVGTGVQPQHF. The DNA of the CDR3 is TGTGCCAGTAGTATTGTAGGGACAGGGGTTCAGCCCCAGCATTTT.

The rearrangement uses TRBV19 and TRBJ1-4; 7 bases match TRBD1. V gave up 4 bases and J gave up 8 bases; unmatched junction bases: 10. Germline V gene sequence: CDR1 LNHDA, CDR2 SQIVND (reference sequence). The CDR3 sequence is 15 residues long. The CDR3 DNA sequence: TGTGCCAGTAGTAGTCAGACAGGGAGGACGGAAAAACTGTTTTTT. Protein sequence: CASSSQTGRTEKLFF.

V and J are TRBV19 and TRBJ2-3, with D maybe TRBD2 (6 bases). Deletions cut 5 bases from V and 1 base from J, with 10 bases between. The CDR3 runs to 14 residues. The germline V gene encodes CDR1 LNHDA and CDR2 SQIVND (reference sequence). The CDR3 nucleotides read TGTGCCAGTAGTCCACGGAGGGGCACAGATACGCAGTATTTT. Translating gives CASSPRRGTDTQYF. The full variable domain, with the rest looked up from reference TRBV19 and TRBJ2-3, is DGGITQSPKYLFRKEGQNVTLSCEQNLNHDAMYWYRQDPGQGLRLIYYSQIVNDFQKGDIAEGYSVSREKKESFPLTVTSAQKNPTAFYLCASSPRRGTDTQYFGPGTRLTVL.

The chain joins TRBV4-3 to TRBJ1-3; D gene ambiguous. This CDR3 spans 15 amino acids. The V end was cut by 1 base, the J end by 2 bases, with 9 bases between. From germline, CDR1 is LGHNA and CDR2 YSLEER. The CDR3 DNA sequence: TGCGCCAGCAGCCAAGTTCTGGGAGCTGGAAACACCATATATTTT. Translated: CASSQVLGAGNTIYF.

V gene TRBV12-3 or TRBV12-4 combines with J gene TRBJ1-1; D might be TRBD1 (5 bases). The length of the CDR3 is 12 residues. The V end was cut by 6 bases, the J end by 8 bases, with 13 bases between. DNA for the CDR3: TGTGCCAGCAGAATGGGGGGTCCCGAAGCTTTCTTT. Translating it yields CASRMGGPEAFF.

The chain recombines TRBV19 with TRBJ1-6; 9 nucleotides line up with TRBD1. Losses at the gene ends were 7 bases for V and 9 bases for J; bases not matched to a gene: 4. Germline loops: CDR1 LNHDA, CDR2 SQIVND (reference sequence). The CDR3 is 13 amino acids. For the CDR3, the DNA is TGTGCCAGTAAGAGGACAGGGGTTTCACCCCTCCACTTT. Protein: CASKRTGVSPLHF. Using reference TRBV19 and TRBJ1-6 for the parts outside the CDR3, the full variable domain is DGGITQSPKYLFRKEGQNVTLSCEQNLNHDAMYWYRQDPGQGLRLIYYSQIVNDFQKGDIAEGYSVSREKKESFPLTVTSAQKNPTAFYLCASKRTGVSPLHFGNGTRLTVT.

The gene calls are TRBV30 and TRBJ2-7; 14 bases fit TRBD2. This CDR3 comprises 14 residues. Germline V lookup: CDR1 GTSNPN, CDR2 SVGIG (reference sequence). Germline trimming cut 3 bases from V and 7 bases from J; bases unmatched to any gene: 5. The CDR3 loop reads CAWRGTSGSGEQYF. CDR3 coding DNA: TGTGCCTGGAGGGGGACTAGCGGGAGTGGTGAGCAGTACTTC.

With respect to this clone: One end of the junction does not line up with germline, which may come from a read error. The V call is TRBV10-3, the J call TRBJ1-3, with TRBD1 matching over 8 bases. In germline, CDR1 is ENHRY, CDR2 SYGVKD. This CDR3 has 14 residues. CDR3 amino acids: CATSGQGYGNTIYF. In DNA, the CDR3 is TGTGCCACCAGTGGACAGGGCTACGGAAACACCATATATTTT.

This clone was counted once. This sequence joins TRBV9 and TRBJ1-2; a possible D gene is TRBD1 (5 bases). The CDR3 loop spans 13 amino acids. Germline-derived CDR1 and CDR2 are SGDLS and YYNGEE. V was shortened by 4 bases and J by 4 bases, with 11 bases between the two germline ends. CDR3 loop: CASSPGLRYGYTF. CDR3 nucleotides: TGTGCCAGCAGCCCGGGACTCCGCTATGGCTACACCTTC. Complete variable domain (other parts from reference TRBV9 and TRBJ1-2): DSGVTQTPKHLITATGQRVTLRCSPRSGDLSVYWYQQSLDQGLQFLIQYYNGEERAKGNILERFSAQQFPDLHSELNLSSLELGDSALYFCASSPGLRYGYTFGSGTRLTVV.

The chain recombines TRBV7-6 with TRBJ1-6; 7 bases fit TRBD1. J gave up 4 bases and V 2 bases, and 8 bases lay outside the gene matches. Germline V gene lookup returns CDR1 SGHVS and CDR2 FNYEAQ. This CDR3 has 17 amino acids. The CDR3 DNA reads TGTGCCAGCAGCTTACCCGGGACAGAGTCGTATAATTCACCCCTCCACTTT. Amino acids: CASSLPGTESYNSPLHF.

Details on this clone: Other nucleotide sequences from this sample produce the same CDR3. The J gene is TRBJ2-3, the V gene TRBV29-1; 8 bases line up with TRBD1. V shed 7 bases, J shed 4 bases, and the junction held 4 bases outside the gene matches. From germline, CDR1 is SQVTM and CDR2 ANQGSEA. There are 12 residues in the CDR3. The chain's CDR3 is CSGRQGSDTQYF. In nucleotides, the CDR3 is TGCAGCGGTAGACAGGGGTCAGATACGCAGTATTTT.

The chain recombines TRBV13 with TRBJ1-1; TRBD1 aligns across 10 bases. CDR3 length: 22 residues. Germline V lookup: CDR1 PRHDT, CDR2 FYEKMQ (reference sequence). V dropped 0 bases and J dropped 1; count of bases not matched to a gene: 20. The CDR3 sequence is CASSLGLRGTGEILRRNTEAFF. In DNA form, the CDR3 reads TGTGCCAGCAGCTTAGGTCTTCGGGGGACAGGGGAAATCTTGCGCCGGAACACTGAAGCTTTCTTT.

This rearrangement joins TRBV18 to TRBJ2-7; D call uncertain. Germline CDR1 and CDR2: KGHSH and LQKENI. This CDR3 has 13 amino acids. V was pared by 2 bases and J by 6 bases, with 11 bases between. The CDR3: CASSPTLVSEQYF. The CDR3 DNA follows: TGTGCCAGCTCACCAACGCTAGTCAGCGAGCAGTACTTC. The full variable domain, completed using reference TRBV18 and TRBJ2-7, is NAGVMQNPRHLVRRRGQEARLRCSPMKGHSHVYWYRQLPEEGLKFMVYLQKENIIDESGMPKERFSAEFPKEGPSILRIQQVVRGDSAAYFCASSPTLVSEQYFGPGTRLTVT.

The chain carries TRBV5-4 and TRBJ2-7, with D perhaps matching TRBD1 (6 bases). The V end was cut by 0 bases, the J end by 6 bases, with 13 bases between. In germline, CDR1 is SGHNT, CDR2 YYREEE (reference sequence). The CDR3 totals 14 residues. CDR3: CASSLGRGDGEQYF. In DNA form, the CDR3 reads TGTGCCAGCAGCTTGGGCAGGGGAGATGGCGAGCAGTACTTC.

The chain recombines TRBV21-1 with TRBJ2-3; the table's D call, TRBD2, has no DNA check behind it. TRBV21-1 counts as a pseudogene. The length of the CDR3 is 18 residues. The chain's CDR3 is CASSKGPRGGEVVGTQYF. CDR3 sequence (DNA): TGTGCCAGCAGCAAGGGTCCCCGGGGGGGCGAGGTAGTTGGTACGCAGTATTTT.

The chain couples TRBV25-1 to TRBJ1-4; 7 bases agree with TRBD1. Trimming at V came to 3 bases and at J to 6 bases, leaving 7 bases not matched to a gene. Germline CDR1 MGHDK, CDR2 SYGVNS. The CDR3 covers 15 residues. CDR3 loop: CASSDLDRDDEKLFF. CDR3 sequence (DNA): TGTGCCAGCAGTGATCTTGACAGGGATGATGAAAAACTGTTTTTT.

This clone was detected once. The chain uses TRBV19 and TRBJ1-1, with 8 positions matching TRBD1. Germline loops: CDR1 LNHDA, CDR2 SQIVND (reference sequence). The CDR3 contains 12 residues. After removal of 6 bases from V and 7 bases from J, the junction contained 4 bases not matched to a gene. The CDR3: CASRGTGLEAFF. The CDR3 DNA reads TGTGCCAGTAGAGGGACAGGACTTGAAGCTTTCTTT.

The chain joins TRBV19 to TRBJ2-5; no clear D gene. Looked up from germline, CDR1 is LNHDA and CDR2 is SQIVND (reference sequence). The CDR3 runs 15 residues. Trimming removed 4 bases at V and 1 base at J, with 13 bases between. The CDR3 region is CASSTLGTTQETQYF. The DNA for the CDR3 is TGTGCCAGTAGTACCCTGGGCACAACCCAAGAGACCCAGTACTTC.

The V gene is TRBV9, the J gene TRBJ1-2, with D unclear. CDR1 and CDR2 from the germline V gene are SGDLS and YYNGEE. The length of the CDR3 is 14 residues. With 4 bases removed from V and 8 bases from J, the gap between germline ends came to 18 bases. CDR3 bases: TGTGCCAGCAGCCCCCCCCTCGGAGGGTTGGGCTACACCTTC. The encoded protein is CASSPPLGGLGYTF.